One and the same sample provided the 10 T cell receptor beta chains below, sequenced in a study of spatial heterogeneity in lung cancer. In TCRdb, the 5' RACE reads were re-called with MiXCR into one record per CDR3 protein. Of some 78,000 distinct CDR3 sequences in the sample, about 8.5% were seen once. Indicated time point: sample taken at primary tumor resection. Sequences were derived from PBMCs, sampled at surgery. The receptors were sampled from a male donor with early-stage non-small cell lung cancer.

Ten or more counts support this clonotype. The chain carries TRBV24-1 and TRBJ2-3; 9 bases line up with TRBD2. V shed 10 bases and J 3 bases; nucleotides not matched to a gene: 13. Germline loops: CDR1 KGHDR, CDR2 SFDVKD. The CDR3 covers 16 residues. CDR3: CATSPLAGGETDTQYF. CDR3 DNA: TGTGCCACTTCTCCCTTGGCGGGAGGGGAGACAGATACGCAGTATTTT.

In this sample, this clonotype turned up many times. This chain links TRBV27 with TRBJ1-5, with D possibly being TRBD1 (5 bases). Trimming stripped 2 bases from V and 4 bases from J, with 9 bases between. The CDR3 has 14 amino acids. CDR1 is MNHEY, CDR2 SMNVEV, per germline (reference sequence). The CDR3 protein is CASSLTGANQPQHF. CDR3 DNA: TGTGCCAGCAGTTTAACCGGGGCTAATCAGCCCCAGCATTTT.

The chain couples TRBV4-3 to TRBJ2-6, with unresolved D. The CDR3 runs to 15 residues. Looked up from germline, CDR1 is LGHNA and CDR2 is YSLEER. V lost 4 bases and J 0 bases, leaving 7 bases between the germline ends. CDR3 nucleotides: TGCGCCAGCAGCCTAGATTACTCTGGGGCCAACGTCCTGACTTTC. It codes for CASSLDYSGANVLTF.

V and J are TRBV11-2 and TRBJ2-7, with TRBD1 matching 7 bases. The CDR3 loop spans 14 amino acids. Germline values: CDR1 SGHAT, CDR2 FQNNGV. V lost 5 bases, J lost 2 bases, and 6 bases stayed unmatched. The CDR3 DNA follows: TGTGCCAGCAGCACTCTGACAGGGACCTACGAGCAGTACTTC. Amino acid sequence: CASSTLTGTYEQYF.

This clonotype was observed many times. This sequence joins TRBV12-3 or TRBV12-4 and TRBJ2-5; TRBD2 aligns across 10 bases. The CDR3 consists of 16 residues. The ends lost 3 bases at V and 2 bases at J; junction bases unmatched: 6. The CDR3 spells CASSFNKREGQETQYF. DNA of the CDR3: TGTGCCAGCAGTTTTAATAAGCGGGAGGGACAAGAGACCCAGTACTTC.

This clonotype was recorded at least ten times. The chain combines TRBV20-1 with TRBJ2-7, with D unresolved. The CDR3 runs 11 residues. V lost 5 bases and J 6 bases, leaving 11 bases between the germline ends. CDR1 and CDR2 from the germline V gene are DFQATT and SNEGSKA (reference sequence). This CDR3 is CSAHAWGEQYF. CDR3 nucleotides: TGCAGTGCTCACGCGTGGGGCGAGCAGTACTTC.

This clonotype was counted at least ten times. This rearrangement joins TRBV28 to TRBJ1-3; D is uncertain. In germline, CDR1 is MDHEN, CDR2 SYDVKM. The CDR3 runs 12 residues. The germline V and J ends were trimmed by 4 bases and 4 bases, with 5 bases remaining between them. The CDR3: CASSSWGNTIYF. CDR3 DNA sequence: TGTGCCAGCAGTTCATGGGGAAACACCATATATTTT.

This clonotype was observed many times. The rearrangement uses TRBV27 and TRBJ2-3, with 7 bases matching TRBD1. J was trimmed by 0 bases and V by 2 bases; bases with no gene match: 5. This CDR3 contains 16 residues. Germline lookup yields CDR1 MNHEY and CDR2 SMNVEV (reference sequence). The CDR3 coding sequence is TGTGCCAGCAGTTTAAGCCCGACAGGGAGCACAGATACGCAGTATTTT. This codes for CASSLSPTGSTDTQYF.

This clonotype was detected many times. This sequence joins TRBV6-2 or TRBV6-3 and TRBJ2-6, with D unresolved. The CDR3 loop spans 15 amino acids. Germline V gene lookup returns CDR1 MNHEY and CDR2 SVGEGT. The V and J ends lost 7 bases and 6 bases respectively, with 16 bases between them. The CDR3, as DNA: TGTGCCAGCACCGAGAGGTATCTGGAGGCCAACGTCCTGACTTTC. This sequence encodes CASTERYLEANVLTF.

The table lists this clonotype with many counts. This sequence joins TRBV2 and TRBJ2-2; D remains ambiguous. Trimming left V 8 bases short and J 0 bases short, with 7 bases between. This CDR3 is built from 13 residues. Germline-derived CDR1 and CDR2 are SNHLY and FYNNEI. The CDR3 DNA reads TGTGCCAGCCACACCCCGAACACCGGGGAGCTGTTTTTT. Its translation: CASHTPNTGELFF.